A single sample gave rise to the 19 T cell receptor beta chains below, sequenced in a study of blood T cell repertoires in COVID-19. Assay used: immunoSEQ multiplex PCR; TCRdb lists only in-frame clones, some missing. Among about 200,000 clones listed, approximately 86% were seen once. The specimen was PBMCs or T cells enriched from blood (not recorded which). The receptors stem from an older woman with acute COVID-19.

The chain joins TRBV7-9 to TRBJ2-3; no clear D gene. This CDR3 has 15 amino acids. V shed 1 base and J shed 0 bases, with 8 bases lying between them. CDR1 is SEHNR and CDR2 is FQNEAQ in the germline V gene (reference sequence). The CDR3 DNA reads as TGTGCCAGCAGCTTAGTCTCCACTAGCACAGATACGCAGTATTTT. This encodes CASSLVSTSTDTQYF.

This chain connects TRBV12-3 or TRBV12-4 to TRBJ2-7, with unresolved D. V was pared by 4 bases and J by 3 bases, with 7 bases between. The CDR3 is 12 residues long. The CDR3: CASSWQIYEQYF. DNA of the CDR3: TGTGCCAGCAGTTGGCAAATCTACGAGCAGTACTTC.

The J gene is TRBJ1-2, the V gene TRBV6-5; 9 nucleotides align to TRBD1. Trimming removed 6 bases from V and 8 bases from J; junction bases left unmatched: 13. The length of the CDR3 is 15 residues. Germline assignment: CDR1 MNHEY and CDR2 SVGAGI. The CDR3 nucleotides read TGTGCCAGCAGATCAACCGGGACAGGGCGGGACGGCTACACCTTC. Protein sequence: CASRSTGTGRDGYTF.

The chain links TRBV5-4 to TRBJ2-1, with 10 bases lining up with TRBD2. V was pared by 3 bases and J by 3 bases, with 6 bases of the junction left unmatched. CDR3 length: 16 residues. Germline CDR1 reads SGHNT; CDR2 reads YYREEE (reference sequence). This chain's CDR3 is CASSSGTSELYNEQFF. CDR3 bases: TGTGCCAGCAGCTCAGGGACTAGCGAACTCTACAATGAGCAGTTCTTC.

This clone appeared a single time. The chain uses TRBV21-1 and TRBJ1-4; the table's TRBD1 call for D was not verified on the DNA. TRBV21-1 is shown as a pseudogene. CDR3 size: 13 residues. CDR3 DNA sequence: TGTGCCACCCCGGGACAGGGGAATGAAAAACTGTTTTTT. Encoded protein: CATPGQGNEKLFF.

The chain is built from TRBV5-4 and TRBJ2-7, with a weak D call TRBD2 (6 bases). The CDR3 covers 13 residues. V lost 1 base and J lost 5, with 10 bases in between. CDR1 and CDR2 (germline): SGHNT, YYREEE (reference sequence). The DNA for the CDR3 is TGTGCCAGCAGCTTGAAAGGGGAGGACGAGCAGTACTTC. Amino acid sequence: CASSLKGEDEQYF.

The rearrangement uses TRBV24-1 and TRBJ2-2; maybe TRBD1 (6 bases). The CDR3 is 15 amino acids. Germline CDR1 and CDR2: KGHDR and SFDVKD. Trimming took 2 bases from V and 3 from J, leaving 9 bases between them. The CDR3 DNA reads as TGTGCCACCAGTGATTACAGGGTGGACACCGGGGAGCTGTTTTTT. Residues: CATSDYRVDTGELFF.

This chain uses TRBV18 with TRBJ1-2, with D perhaps TRBD1 (6 bases). There are 13 residues in the CDR3. The germline V and J ends were trimmed by 8 bases and 3 bases, with 13 bases remaining between them. Germline assignment: CDR1 KGHSH and CDR2 LQKENI. The CDR3 loop reads CASTMGADYGYTF. The CDR3, as DNA: TGTGCCAGCACCATGGGGGCGGACTATGGCTACACCTTC.

The chain combines TRBV6-5 with TRBJ1-1; 8 bases align to TRBD1. The V gene end was trimmed by 7 bases and the J gene end by 5 bases; junction bases not matched to a gene: 6. This CDR3 has 13 residues. Per germline, CDR1 MNHEY and CDR2 SVGAGI. The DNA for the CDR3 is TGTGCCAGCACCGGACAGGGAAGGACTGAAGCTTTCTTT. This sequence encodes CASTGQGRTEAFF.

The rearrangement links TRBV7-2 to TRBJ1-2, with 7 bases fitting TRBD1. The CDR3 totals 15 residues. Germline V gene data show CDR1 as SGHTA and CDR2 as FQGNSA. V dropped 5 bases and J dropped 2; count of bases not matched to a gene: 8. The CDR3 DNA follows: TGTGCCAGCAGCCCACCGGGACAGCCAAACTATGGCTACACCTTC. It specifies CASSPPGQPNYGYTF.

The chain links TRBV27 to TRBJ1-5, with a weak D call TRBD1 (5 bases). The CDR3 extends over 15 amino acids. CDR1 is MNHEY, CDR2 SMNVEV, per germline (reference sequence). V shed 5 bases and J shed 4 bases, with 15 bases lying between them. CDR3 sequence reads: CASSPAGRGNQPQHF. CDR3 bases: TGTGCCAGCAGTCCCGCGGGACGGGGGAATCAGCCCCAGCATTTT.

The rearrangement joins TRBV30 to TRBJ1-2; 10 nucleotides align to TRBD1. Germline V CDR1 and CDR2: GTSNPN, SVGIG (reference sequence). The CDR3 spans 15 residues. After removal of 3 bases from V and 8 bases from J, the junction contained 12 bases not matched to a gene. CDR3 amino acids: CAWSIPGQGQEGYTF. As DNA, the CDR3 is TGTGCCTGGAGCATCCCGGGACAGGGGCAGGAGGGCTACACCTTC.

This clone was seen a handful of times. The chain couples TRBV6-5 to TRBJ2-1, with 8 positions matching TRBD2. Germline CDR1 MNHEY, CDR2 SVGAGI. Losses at the gene ends were 8 bases for V and 7 bases for J; bases not matched to a gene: 10. This CDR3 contains 14 residues. The CDR3 nucleotides read TGTGCCAGCCGCGCCAGCGGGAGTGGGAATGAGCAGTTCTTC. As protein: CASRASGSGNEQFF.

This clone has a single count. The J gene is TRBJ1-2, the V gene TRBV19; 8 bases are shared with TRBD1. CDR1 is LNHDA, CDR2 SQIVND, per germline (reference sequence). CDR3 size: 15 residues. V lost 7 bases and J lost 2; bases outside the gene matches: 9. The CDR3 region has the DNA TGTGCCAGTAAGACAGGGGCCCAGCTCAACTATGGCTACACCTTC. Translating it yields CASKTGAQLNYGYTF.

This clone was counted a single time. The chain has TRBV7-8 and TRBJ2-1; a possible D gene is TRBD1 (6 bases). Trimming stripped 4 bases from V and 6 bases from J, with 16 bases between. The CDR3 sequence is 15 residues long. Germline CDR1 is SGHVS and CDR2 is FQNEAQ. CDR3 loop: CASSSGLKGGNEQFF. CDR3 nucleotide sequence: TGTGCCAGCAGCTCGGGTCTTAAAGGGGGCAATGAGCAGTTCTTC.

The V call is TRBV13, the J call TRBJ1-2; 7 bases match TRBD1. Germline V lookup: CDR1 PRHDT, CDR2 FYEKMQ (reference sequence). CDR3 length: 14 amino acids. The J segment lost 3 bases and the V segment lost 6 bases, leaving 7 bases of the junction unmatched. The CDR3 protein is CASRRQGVDYGYTF. The DNA for the CDR3 is TGTGCCAGCAGACGTCAGGGGGTCGACTATGGCTACACCTTC.

CDR3 loop: CASSLGALAGLSREQFF. DNA for the CDR3: TGTGCCAGCAGCTTGGGGGCGCTAGCGGGGTTATCACGGGAGCAGTTCTTC. V and J are TRBV5-6 and TRBJ2-1, with 9 bases identical to TRBD2. The CDR3 sequence is 17 residues long. V was clipped by 0 bases and J by 10 bases; unmatched bases: 14. From germline, CDR1 is SGHDT and CDR2 YYEEEE.

This clone was detected only once. The CDR3 loop reads CASSLSTSGNEQFF. The CDR3 coding sequence is TGTGCCAGCAGCTTATCGACTAGCGGGAATGAGCAGTTCTTC. V and J are TRBV7-9 and TRBJ2-1; 10 nucleotides match TRBD2. Trimming at V came to 2 bases and at J to 7 bases, leaving 2 bases not matched to a gene. The germline V gene has CDR1 SEHNR and CDR2 FQNEAQ (reference sequence). The CDR3 consists of 14 residues. The full variable domain, in which reference TRBV7-9 and TRBJ2-1 provide the parts outside the CDR3, is DTGVSQNPRHKITKRGQNVTFRCDPISEHNRLYWYRQTLGQGPEFLTYFQNEAQLEKSRLLSDRFSAERPKGSFSTLEIQRTEQGDSAMYLCASSLSTSGNEQFFGPGTRLTVL.

The chain carries TRBV9 and TRBJ1-1; TRBD1 is a possible D gene (5 bases). V was pared by 0 bases and J by 6 bases, with 9 bases between. The CDR3 has 13 residues. Germline-derived CDR1 and CDR2 are SGDLS and YYNGEE. CDR3: CASSVATGAEAFF. The CDR3, as DNA: TGTGCCAGCAGCGTAGCTACAGGCGCTGAAGCTTTCTTT.